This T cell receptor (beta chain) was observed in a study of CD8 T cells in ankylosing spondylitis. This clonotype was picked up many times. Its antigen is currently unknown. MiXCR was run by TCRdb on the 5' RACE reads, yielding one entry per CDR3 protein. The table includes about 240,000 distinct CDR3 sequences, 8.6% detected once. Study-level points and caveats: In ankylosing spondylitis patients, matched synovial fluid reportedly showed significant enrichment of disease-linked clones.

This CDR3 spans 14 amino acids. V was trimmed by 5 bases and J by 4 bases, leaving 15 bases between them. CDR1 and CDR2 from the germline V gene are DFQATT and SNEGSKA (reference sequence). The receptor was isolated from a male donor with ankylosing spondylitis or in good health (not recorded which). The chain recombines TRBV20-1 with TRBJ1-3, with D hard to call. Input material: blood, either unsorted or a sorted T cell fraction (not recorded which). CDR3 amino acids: CSAATWARGNTIYF. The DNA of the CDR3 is TGCAGTGCTGCGACCTGGGCGAGAGGAAACACCATATATTTT.